Each of the 12 T cell receptor beta chains below was sequenced from the same sample in a study of response to subunit inactivated influenza vaccine. TCRdb recomputed calls from the RT-PCR reads with MiXCR, one row per CDR3 protein. The data hold about 650,000 distinct CDR3 sequences, with approximately 15% observed a single time. The sample in question was PBMCs from blood, obtained approximately 15 days before vaccination. All receptors derive from a man aged 45-65 years who received an inactivated influenza vaccine.

The chain recombines TRBV4-2 with TRBJ2-7; TRBD2 matches at 9 bases. V was pared by 0 bases and J by 0 bases, with 3 bases of the junction left unmatched. CDR1 LGHNA and CDR2 YNFKEQ come from the germline V gene. This CDR3 contains 16 residues. CDR3 loop: CASSQDASGASYEQYF. The CDR3 DNA is TGTGCCAGCAGCCAAGATGCTAGCGGGGCCTCCTACGAGCAGTACTTC.

This clonotype was counted at least ten times. This CDR3 reads CASSPEGEWSTDTQYF. The CDR3 DNA sequence: TGTGCCAGCAGCCCGGAGGGGGAGTGGAGCACAGATACGCAGTATTTT. The chain uses TRBV6-4 and TRBJ2-3; D may correspond to TRBD1 or TRBD2 (6 bases each). The CDR3 extends over 16 amino acids. V gave up 6 bases and J gave up 0 bases, with 16 bases separating them. Per germline, CDR1 MRHNA and CDR2 SNTAGT.

This clonotype was seen a few times. The chain is built from TRBV3-1 and TRBJ2-7; D uncertain. The V end lost 1 base, the J end lost 6 bases, and 10 bases lay between the germline ends. This CDR3 has 13 amino acids. The germline V gene encodes CDR1 LGHDT and CDR2 YNNKEL (reference sequence). Here the CDR3 reads CASSQGRSLEQYF. The CDR3 coding sequence is TGTGCCAGCAGCCAAGGACGGTCTCTCGAGCAGTACTTC.

The chain has TRBV12-3 or TRBV12-4 and TRBJ2-5; TRBD2 matches 12 bases. The CDR3 runs to 15 residues. Losses at the gene ends were 5 bases for V and 4 bases for J; bases not matched to a gene: 5. The DNA for the CDR3 is TGTGCCAGCAGTCCCGCTAGCGGGGGGGGAGAGACCCAGTACTTC. Its protein product is CASSPASGGGETQYF.

The V gene is TRBV7-6, the J gene TRBJ2-1; D is perhaps TRBD2 (5 bases). Trimming cost V 8 bases and J 0 bases, with 23 bases left between them. The CDR3 runs 18 residues. From germline, CDR1 is SGHVS and CDR2 FNYEAQ. DNA for the CDR3: TGTGCCAGCGCCCTAGCCGGGTCCCGTATATCCTCCTACAATGAGCAGTTCTTC. This sequence encodes CASALAGSRISSYNEQFF.

V gene TRBV7-6 combines with J gene TRBJ2-7, with 8 bases matching TRBD2. Trimming at V came to 5 bases and at J to 3 bases, leaving 9 bases not matched to a gene. The CDR3 covers 15 residues. The V gene's germline CDR1 is SGHVS and CDR2 FNYEAQ. The CDR3 coding sequence is TGTGCCAGCAGCATAGTAGCGGGGACGAACTACGAGCAGTACTTC. Protein: CASSIVAGTNYEQYF.

J is TRBJ1-6 and V is TRBV12-3 or TRBV12-4; D ambiguous. There are 14 residues in the CDR3. V lost 1 base and J lost 6, with 7 bases in between. The CDR3 region has the DNA TGTGCCAGCAGTTTAGTTGAGCGTAATTCACCCCTCCACTTT. Translated, it gives CASSLVERNSPLHF.

This clonotype appeared a few times. The V call is TRBV6-5, the J call TRBJ2-3; 7 nucleotides match TRBD2. This CDR3 is 15 amino acids long. The ends lost 2 bases at V and 4 bases at J; junction bases unmatched: 6. Germline V gives CDR1 MNHEY, CDR2 SVGAGI. CDR3 sequence reads: CASSYIAGVPDTQYF. The CDR3 DNA sequence: TGTGCCAGCAGTTACATCGCGGGGGTGCCAGATACGCAGTATTTT.

This clonotype was found many times. V and J are TRBV2 and TRBJ2-3, with D maybe TRBD1 (6 bases). V was pared by 5 bases and J by 2 bases, with 17 bases between. CDR3 size: 16 residues. Germline V CDR1 and CDR2: SNHLY, FYNNEI. Here the CDR3 DNA reads TGTGCCAGCAGTCTCAACTCAGGGACATACACAGATACGCAGTATTTT. Translation: CASSLNSGTYTDTQYF.

This clonotype was recorded a few times. The chain links TRBV4-3 to TRBJ1-2; D might be TRBD1 (5 bases). Trimming removed 3 bases at V and 4 bases at J, with 24 bases between. CDR3 length: 18 amino acids. CDR1 is LGHNA, CDR2 YSLEER, per germline. The CDR3 nucleotides are TGCGCCAGCAGCCAGGGAGCGTACCTACAACAGGCCCGCTATGGCTACACCTTC. It is translated as CASSQGAYLQQARYGYTF.

This clonotype was seen more than once but under ten times. The chain joins TRBV4-1 to TRBJ2-3, with TRBD2 matching 10 bases. The CDR3 has 21 residues. The V gene's germline CDR1 is MGHRA and CDR2 YSYEKL. The J segment lost 0 bases and the V segment lost 1 base, leaving 16 bases of the junction unmatched. The CDR3 nucleotides read TGCGCCAGCAGCCAAGGGATAGTAGCGGGGGGAAGACATTCTAGCACAGATACGCAGTATTTT. This gives the protein CASSQGIVAGGRHSSTDTQYF.

In this sample, this clonotype turned up many times. DNA for the CDR3: TGTGCCATCCCCAAAGGGACTGAAGCTTTCTTT. Protein sequence: CAIPKGTEAFF. The chain links TRBV6-5 to TRBJ1-1; D call uncertain. This CDR3 has 11 amino acids. Trimming stripped 10 bases from V and 5 bases from J, with 11 bases between. Germline CDR1 MNHEY, CDR2 SVGAGI.